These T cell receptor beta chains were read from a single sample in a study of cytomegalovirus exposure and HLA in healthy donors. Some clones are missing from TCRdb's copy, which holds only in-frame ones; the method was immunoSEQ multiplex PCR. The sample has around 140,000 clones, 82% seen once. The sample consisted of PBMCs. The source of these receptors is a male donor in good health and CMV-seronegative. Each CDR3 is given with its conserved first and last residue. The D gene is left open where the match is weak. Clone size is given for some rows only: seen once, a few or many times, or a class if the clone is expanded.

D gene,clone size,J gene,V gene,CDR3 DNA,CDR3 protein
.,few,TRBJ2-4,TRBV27,TGTGCCAGCAGTCTACAGGCAATCTGGGCCAAAAACATTCAGTACTTC,CASSLQAIWAKNIQYF
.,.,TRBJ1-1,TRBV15,TGTGCCACCCGCGCGGGGTTTGGGCGGTGGAACACTGAAGCTTTCTTT,CATRAGFGRWNTEAFF
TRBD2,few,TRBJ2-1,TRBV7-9,TGTGCCAGCAGTTCTGGGGGGGAGGACCGTTTCGATGAGCAGTTCTTC,CASSSGGEDRFDEQFF
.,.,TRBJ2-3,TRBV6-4,TGTGCCAGCAGTGCATCGGGTACGCAGTATTTT,CASSASGTQYF
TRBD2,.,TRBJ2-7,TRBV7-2,TGTGCCAGCAGCCAACTAGCGGGCTCCTACGAGCAGTACTTC,CASSQLAGSYEQYF
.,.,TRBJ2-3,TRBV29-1,TGCAGCGTTGAAGATTGGCAGTTCACAGATACGCAGTATTTT,CSVEDWQFTDTQYF
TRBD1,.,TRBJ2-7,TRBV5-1,TGCGCCAGCAGCTTTCGGTTTGACAGGGTAACCTACGAGCAGTACTTC,CASSFRFDRVTYEQYF
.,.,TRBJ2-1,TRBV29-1,TGCAGCTTTGTCCACCGGAGCTCCTACAATGAGCAGTTCTTC,CSFVHRSSYNEQFF
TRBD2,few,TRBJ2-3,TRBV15,TGTGCCACCAGCAGAGACCCACTAGCGGGAGGGCCAGATACGCAGTATTTT,CATSRDPLAGGPDTQYF
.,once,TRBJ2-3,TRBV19,TGTGCCAGTAGTATGTCACTAAATACGCAGTATTTT,CASSMSLNTQYF
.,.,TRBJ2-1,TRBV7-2,TGTGCCAGCAGCTTACTGCGGGATAGGTCCAATGAGCAGTTCTTC,CASSLLRDRSNEQFF
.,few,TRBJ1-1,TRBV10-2,TGCGCCAGCAGTGATAGGGGGATTACTGAAGCTTTCTTT,CASSDRGITEAFF
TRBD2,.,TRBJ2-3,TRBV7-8,TGTGCCAGCAGCTTTAGGCTAGCGGGGGTCACAGATACGCAGTATTTT,CASSFRLAGVTDTQYF
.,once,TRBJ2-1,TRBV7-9,TGTGCCAGCAGCTTATTGGGCACCACCTACAATGAGCAGTTCTTC,CASSLLGTTYNEQFF
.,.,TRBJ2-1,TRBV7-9,TGTGCCAGCAGCTTTGTCGGGAGTTACAATGAGCAGTTCTTC,CASSFVGSYNEQFF
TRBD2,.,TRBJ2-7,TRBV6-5,TGTGCCAGCGCTCTAGCGGATACCTACGAGCAGTACTTC,CASALADTYEQYF
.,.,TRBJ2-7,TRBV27,TGTGCCAGCAGTTCCGGCAGGGTATCGTACGAGCAGTACTTC,CASSSGRVSYEQYF
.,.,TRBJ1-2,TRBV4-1,TGCGCCAGCAGCCAAGGGTATACCGTTCCAGGTTATGGCTACACCTTC,CASSQGYTVPGYGYTF
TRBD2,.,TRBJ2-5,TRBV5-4,TGTGCCAGCAGCTTAGGTAGCCCGACTAGCGGGAGGGGAGAGACCCAGTACTTC,CASSLGSPTSGRGETQYF
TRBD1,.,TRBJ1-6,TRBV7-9,TGTGCCAGCAGCCGGACAGGGGGATCACCCCTCCACTTT,CASSRTGGSPLHF
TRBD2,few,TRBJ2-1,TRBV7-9,TGTGCCAGCAGCCCCAGGACTAGCGGAGCCGTTGAGCAGTTCTTC,CASSPRTSGAVEQFF
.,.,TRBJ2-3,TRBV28,TGTGCCAGCAGTCTAGGTGGAGATACGCAGTATTTT,CASSLGGDTQYF
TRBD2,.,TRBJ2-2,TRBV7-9,TGTGCCAGCAGTCGCGGGAGTGGCACCGGGGAGCTGTTTTTT,CASSRGSGTGELFF
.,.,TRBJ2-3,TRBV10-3,TGTGCCATCAGTGGTAGCGGCACAGATACGCAGTATTTT,CAISGSGTDTQYF
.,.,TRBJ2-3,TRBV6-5,TGTGCCAGCAGTTACTGGGCGGGAACAGATACGCAGTATTTT,CASSYWAGTDTQYF
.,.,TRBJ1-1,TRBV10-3,TGTGCCATCAGTGGCAGTATGAACACTGAAGCTTTCTTT,CAISGSMNTEAFF
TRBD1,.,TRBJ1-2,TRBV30,TGTGCCTGGAGTGGGACAGGGTACGGCTACACCTTC,CAWSGTGYGYTF
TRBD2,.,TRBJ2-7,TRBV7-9,TGTGCCAGCAGTCAGACTAGCGGGAAAGGGGACGAGCAGTACTTC,CASSQTSGKGDEQYF
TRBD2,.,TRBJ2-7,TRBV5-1,TGCGCCAGCAGTTCCGGGGGGGCCCTTATGTACGAGCAGTACTTC,CASSSGGALMYEQYF
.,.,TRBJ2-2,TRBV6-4,TGTGCCAGCAGTGCCGACCGGACTGCCGGGGAGCTGTTTTTT,CASSADRTAGELFF
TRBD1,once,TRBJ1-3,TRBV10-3,TGTGCCATCAGTACGGGGACAGGGATCGGAAACACCATATATTTT,CAISTGTGIGNTIYF
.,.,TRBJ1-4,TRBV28,TGTGCCAGCAGTCCGCGGCTGGGTAACGAAAAACTGTTTTTT,CASSPRLGNEKLFF
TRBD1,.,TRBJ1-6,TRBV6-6,TGTGCCAGCAGCCCCCGACAGGGTCCACCCCTCCACTTT,CASSPRQGPPLHF
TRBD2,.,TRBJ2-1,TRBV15,TGTGCCACCAGCAGAGGACCCCCGGGACTAGACTACAATGAGCAGTTCTTC,CATSRGPPGLDYNEQFF
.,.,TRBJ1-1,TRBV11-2,TGTGCCAGCAGAGAACAGGGTGACACTGAAGCTTTCTTT,CASREQGDTEAFF
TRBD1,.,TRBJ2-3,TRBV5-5,TGTGCCAGCAGCCAAGGGACAGGGGTCACAGATACGCAGTATTTT,CASSQGTGVTDTQYF
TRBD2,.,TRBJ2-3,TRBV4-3,TGCGCCAGCAGCCCCAGACTAGCGGGAGTAGATACGCAGTATTTT,CASSPRLAGVDTQYF
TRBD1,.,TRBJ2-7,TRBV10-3,TGTGCCATCAGTGAAACCGACAGGGGGATTCGATCCTACGAGCAGTACTTC,CAISETDRGIRSYEQYF
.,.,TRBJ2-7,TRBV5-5,TGTGCCAGCAGCTTTGGCGGGAATCCCTACGAGCAGTACTTC,CASSFGGNPYEQYF
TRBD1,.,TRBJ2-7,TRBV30,TGTGCCTGGAGCTGGCAGGGGGAATACGAGCAGTACTTC,CAWSWQGEYEQYF
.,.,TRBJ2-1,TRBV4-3,TGCGCCAGCAGCCAAGGGAACAGGGAGTCCTACAATGAGCAGTTCTTC,CASSQGNRESYNEQFF
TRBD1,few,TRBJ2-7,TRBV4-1,TGCGCCAGCAGCCAAGCCGCCGGGACAGGGGGGTTCTACGAGCAGTACTTC,CASSQAAGTGGFYEQYF
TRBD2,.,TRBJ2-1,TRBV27,TGTGCCAGCAGTTTATGGACTAGCGGGAGGAATGAGCAGTTCTTC,CASSLWTSGRNEQFF
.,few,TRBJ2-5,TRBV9,TGTGCCAGCAGCGTAGGGGCAGGAGAGACCCAGTACTTC,CASSVGAGETQYF
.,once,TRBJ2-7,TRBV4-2,TGTGCCAGCAGCCAAGCTTCCAGCTACGAGCAGTACTTC,CASSQASSYEQYF